A selection of T cell receptor beta chains follows, all from one sample in a study of neurological immune-mediated disorders. TCRdb ran MiXCR on the 5' RACE reads and lists one entry per CDR3 protein. The data show about 58,000 distinct CDR3 sequences, under 3.5% seen once. Sequencing was done on a sample of PBMCs. Receptors were obtained from a woman aged 55-69 years with multiple sclerosis. Both conserved end residues are part of each CDR3. D genes are given only for firm matches. Where a row states a size, it is once, few, many or the class of an expanded clone; other rows omit it.

CDR3 protein: CAISYSEGHEQYF; CDR3 DNA: TGTGCCATCTCCTACAGTGAGGGCCACGAGCAGTACTTC; clone size: many; J gene: TRBJ2-7; V gene: TRBV10-3; D gene: -
CDR3 protein: CASSLEGLATEQFF; CDR3 DNA: TGCGCCAGCAGCTTGGAGGGACTAGCGACTGAGCAGTTCTTC; clone size: many; J gene: TRBJ2-1; V gene: TRBV5-1; D gene: TRBD2
CDR3 protein: CASSAAGGAVYGYTF; CDR3 DNA: TGTGCCAGCAGCGCGGCAGGGGGCGCGGTTTATGGCTACACCTTC; clone size: many; J gene: TRBJ1-2; V gene: TRBV9; D gene: TRBD1
CDR3 protein: CSATMADETYEQYF; CDR3 DNA: TGCAGTGCTACTATGGCTGATGAGACCTACGAGCAGTACTTC; clone size: many; J gene: TRBJ2-7; V gene: TRBV20-1; D gene: -
CDR3 protein: CASSSTRAWKGYTF; CDR3 DNA: TGTGCCAGCAGTTCCACACGGGCATGGAAGGGCTACACCTTC; clone size: many; J gene: TRBJ1-2; V gene: TRBV12-3/TRBV12-4; D gene: -
CDR3 protein: CASSSGRGVTGELFF; CDR3 DNA: TGTGCCAGCAGCTCGGGCAGGGGGGTCACCGGGGAGCTGTTTTTT; clone size: many; J gene: TRBJ2-2; V gene: TRBV7-2; D gene: -
CDR3 protein: CAAKGQGLATEAFF; CDR3 DNA: TGTGCCGCCAAAGGGCAGGGGTTAGCCACTGAAGCTTTCTTT; clone size: many; J gene: TRBJ1-1; V gene: TRBV6-5; D gene: -
CDR3 protein: CASSLETDYGYTF; CDR3 DNA: TGCGCCAGCAGCTTGGAGACAGACTATGGCTACACCTTC; clone size: many; J gene: TRBJ1-2; V gene: TRBV5-1; D gene: -
CDR3 protein: CASSRLAGDNEQFF; CDR3 DNA: TGTGCCAGCAGCCGACTAGCGGGAGACAATGAGCAGTTCTTC; clone size: many; J gene: TRBJ2-1; V gene: TRBV7-9; D gene: TRBD2
CDR3 protein: CSARDLGGPYNEQFF; CDR3 DNA: TGCAGTGCTAGAGATCTGGGGGGGCCTTACAATGAGCAGTTCTTC; clone size: many; J gene: TRBJ2-1; V gene: TRBV20-1; D gene: -
CDR3 protein: CASSPAGWTRSSTDTQYF; CDR3 DNA: TGTGCCAGCAGCCCCGCGGGGTGGACAAGATCAAGCACAGATACGCAGTATTTT; clone size: many; J gene: TRBJ2-3; V gene: TRBV7-9; D gene: -
CDR3 protein: CATRWESGNTIYF; CDR3 DNA: TGTGCCACCAGATGGGAATCTGGAAACACCATATATTTT; clone size: many; J gene: TRBJ1-3; V gene: TRBV15; D gene: -
CDR3 protein: CASTPDPHLIKDTQYF; CDR3 DNA: TGTGCCAGCACCCCAGATCCCCACTTGATTAAAGATACGCAGTATTTT; clone size: many; J gene: TRBJ2-3; V gene: TRBV5-6; D gene: -
CDR3 protein: CASSLDGRVDQPQHF; CDR3 DNA: TGCGCCAGCAGCTTGGACGGACGGGTAGATCAGCCCCAGCATTTT; clone size: many; J gene: TRBJ1-5; V gene: TRBV5-1; D gene: -
CDR3 protein: CASRSDRGYSNQPQHF; CDR3 DNA: TGTGCCAGCAGATCCGACAGGGGATATAGCAATCAGCCCCAGCATTTT; clone size: many; J gene: TRBJ1-5; V gene: TRBV7-8; D gene: TRBD1
CDR3 protein: CAWSVVRLNTEAFF; CDR3 DNA: TGTGCCTGGAGTGTAGTACGGCTGAACACTGAAGCTTTCTTT; clone size: many; J gene: TRBJ1-1; V gene: TRBV30; D gene: -
CDR3 protein: CSVGDRANYGELFF; CDR3 DNA: TGCAGCGTTGGTGACAGGGCCAATTACGGGGAGCTGTTTTTT; clone size: few; J gene: TRBJ2-2; V gene: TRBV29-1; D gene: TRBD1
CDR3 protein: CASSLGLLGRLNQPQHF; CDR3 DNA: TGTGCCAGCAGCTTAGGGCTTCTGGGCCGCCTCAATCAGCCCCAGCATTTT; clone size: many; J gene: TRBJ1-5; V gene: TRBV7-8; D gene: -
CDR3 protein: CSASGTGQETQYF; CDR3 DNA: TGCAGTGCCTCCGGGACAGGTCAAGAGACCCAGTACTTC; clone size: many; J gene: TRBJ2-5; V gene: TRBV20-1; D gene: TRBD1
CDR3 protein: CASSPGQGIGPQHF; CDR3 DNA: TGTGCCAGCAGTCCGGGACAGGGAATAGGGCCCCAGCATTTT; clone size: many; J gene: TRBJ1-5; V gene: TRBV27; D gene: TRBD1
CDR3 protein: CASRHSEFHTYTGDTGELFF; CDR3 DNA: TGTGCCAGCAGACATTCCGAGTTCCATACTTACACAGGGGACACCGGGGAGCTGTTTTTT; clone size: -; J gene: TRBJ2-2; V gene: TRBV7-8; D gene: TRBD1
CDR3 protein: CASSYTLEGEQYF; CDR3 DNA: TGTGCCAGCAGCTACACTCTCGAGGGAGAGCAGTACTTC; clone size: many; J gene: TRBJ2-7; V gene: TRBV7-9; D gene: -
CDR3 protein: CASSLSSVNEQFF; CDR3 DNA: TGTGCCAGCAGTTTATCTAGCGTCAATGAGCAGTTCTTC; clone size: many; J gene: TRBJ2-1; V gene: TRBV27; D gene: -
CDR3 protein: CSARVGSPSAQYF; CDR3 DNA: TGCAGTGCTAGGGTGGGGAGTCCCTCAGCGCAGTACTTC; clone size: -; J gene: TRBJ2-7; V gene: TRBV20-1; D gene: -
CDR3 protein: CSVGKPLVGEQFF; CDR3 DNA: TGCAGCGTTGGTAAGCCCCTAGTCGGTGAGCAGTTCTTC; clone size: many; J gene: TRBJ2-1; V gene: TRBV29-1; D gene: -
CDR3 protein: CASSLAPGIYDEQFF; CDR3 DNA: TGCGCCAGCAGCTTGGCGCCAGGTATATACGATGAGCAGTTCTTC; clone size: many; J gene: TRBJ2-1; V gene: TRBV5-1; D gene: -
CDR3 protein: CASSLVARGGEQFF; CDR3 DNA: TGTGCCAGCAGCTTAGTTGCGCGGGGGGGTGAGCAGTTCTTC; clone size: many; J gene: TRBJ2-1; V gene: TRBV7-2; D gene: TRBD2
CDR3 protein: CASSVGLAGGPTGELFF; CDR3 DNA: TGTGCCAGCAGCGTAGGCCTAGCGGGGGGGCCGACCGGGGAGCTGTTTTTT; clone size: -; J gene: TRBJ2-2; V gene: TRBV9; D gene: TRBD2
CDR3 protein: CASSSTLETQYF; CDR3 DNA: TGTGCCAGCAGTAGCACTCTAGAGACCCAGTACTTC; clone size: many; J gene: TRBJ2-5; V gene: TRBV5-6; D gene: -
CDR3 protein: CSAFLAGGTGELFF; CDR3 DNA: TGCAGTGCCTTCCTAGCGGGGGGCACCGGGGAGCTGTTTTTT; clone size: many; J gene: TRBJ2-2; V gene: TRBV20-1; D gene: TRBD2
CDR3 protein: CASSSGRVGETQYF; CDR3 DNA: TGTGCCAGCAGCTCGGGCAGGGTGGGAGAGACCCAGTACTTC; clone size: many; J gene: TRBJ2-5; V gene: TRBV9; D gene: -
CDR3 protein: CAIIGVRETQNF; CDR3 DNA: TGTGCCATCATTGGGGTCAGGGAGACCCAGAATTTT; clone size: -; J gene: TRBJ1-5; V gene: TRBV10-3; D gene: -
CDR3 protein: CASLLDGINSPLHF; CDR3 DNA: TGTGCCAGTTTATTGGACGGAATCAATTCACCCCTCCACTTT; clone size: many; J gene: TRBJ1-6; V gene: TRBV6-1; D gene: -
CDR3 protein: CASSPKRGPYNEQFF; CDR3 DNA: TGTGCCAGCAGCCCGAAGCGGGGTCCCTACAATGAGCAGTTCTTC; clone size: -; J gene: TRBJ2-1; V gene: TRBV6-1; D gene: TRBD2
CDR3 protein: CSATGDSSYEQYF; CDR3 DNA: TGCAGTGCTACGGGCGACTCTTCTTACGAGCAGTACTTC; clone size: many; J gene: TRBJ2-7; V gene: TRBV20-1; D gene: -
CDR3 protein: CASSLQTGANIQYF; CDR3 DNA: TGTGCCAGCAGCCTACAGACAGGGGCCAACATTCAGTACTTC; clone size: many; J gene: TRBJ2-4; V gene: TRBV13; D gene: TRBD1
CDR3 protein: CSVEIAGYNQETQYF; CDR3 DNA: TGCAGCGTTGAAATCGCAGGATACAACCAAGAGACCCAGTACTTC; clone size: many; J gene: TRBJ2-5; V gene: TRBV29-1; D gene: -
CDR3 protein: CASSSRTGSGEKLFF; CDR3 DNA: TGTGCCAGCTCATCTCGGACAGGGTCTGGTGAAAAACTGTTTTTT; clone size: many; J gene: TRBJ1-4; V gene: TRBV18; D gene: TRBD1
CDR3 protein: CASSWGQGDEQFF; CDR3 DNA: TGCGCCAGCAGCTGGGGACAGGGTGATGAGCAGTTCTTC; clone size: many; J gene: TRBJ2-1; V gene: TRBV5-1; D gene: TRBD1
CDR3 protein: CASSYYRQGDTEAFF; CDR3 DNA: TGCGCCAGCAGCTACTACCGGCAGGGAGACACTGAAGCTTTCTTT; clone size: many; J gene: TRBJ1-1; V gene: TRBV5-1; D gene: -
CDR3 protein: CASSLSMSGANVLTF; CDR3 DNA: TGCGCCAGCAGCTTATCGATGTCTGGGGCCAACGTCCTGACTTTC; clone size: many; J gene: TRBJ2-6; V gene: TRBV5-1; D gene: -